This T cell receptor (beta chain) was sequenced in a study of brain metastases from non-small cell lung cancer. The method was immunoSEQ multiplex PCR; TCRdb's version includes in-frame clones alone and lacks a portion of them. The table records about 2,500 clones, approximately 80% of them present only once. The CDR3 length is 14 residues. Trimming removed 7 bases from V and 0 bases from J, with 12 bases in between. Germline V gene data show CDR1 as LNHDA and CDR2 as SQIVND (reference sequence). The chain couples TRBV19 to TRBJ1-2; D is ambiguous. Material: primary lung tumor tissue. The sequence came from a donor at least 40 years old with non-small cell lung cancer. The CDR3 reads CASKVSRANYGYTF. CDR3 DNA: TGTGCCAGTAAGGTTTCCCGAGCTAACTATGGCTACACCTTC.